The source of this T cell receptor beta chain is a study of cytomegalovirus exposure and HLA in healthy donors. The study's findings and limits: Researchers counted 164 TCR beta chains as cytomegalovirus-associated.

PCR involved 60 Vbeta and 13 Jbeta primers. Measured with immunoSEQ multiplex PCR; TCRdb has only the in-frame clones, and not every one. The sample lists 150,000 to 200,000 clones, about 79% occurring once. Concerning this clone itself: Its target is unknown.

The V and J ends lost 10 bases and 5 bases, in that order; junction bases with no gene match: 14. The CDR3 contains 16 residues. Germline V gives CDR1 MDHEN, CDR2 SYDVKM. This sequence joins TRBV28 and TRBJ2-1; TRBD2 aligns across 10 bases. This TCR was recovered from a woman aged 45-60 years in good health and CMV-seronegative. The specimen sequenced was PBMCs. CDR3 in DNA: TGTGCCACGTTGGACAATAGTCTAGCGGGAGACAATGAGCAGTTCTTC. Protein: CATLDNSLAGDNEQFF.